These 8 T cell receptor beta chains came from one sample sequenced in a study of human T cells and chemical hapten exposure. Noted time point: patch test 2, 6 weeks after DPC sensitization. Noted treatment: therapeutic diphenylcyclopropenone sensitization with weekly scalp DPC. Each CDR3 protein is one row after TCRdb ran MiXCR on the RACE reads. The sample includes about 80,000 distinct CDR3 sequences, about 9.9% of them seen just once. Sequenced material: whole blood, taken in connection with sensitization to the hapten diphenylcyclopropenone (DPC). The receptors here all came from a young man with alopecia areata. Some clones in this sample may be carry-over from other donors' samples.

This clonotype was recorded at least ten times. This chain joins TRBV28 and TRBJ2-5; D ambiguous. Germline-derived CDR1 and CDR2 are MDHEN and SYDVKM. The CDR3 totals 15 residues. Trimming took 1 base from V and 2 from J, leaving 11 bases between them. The CDR3 reads CASSLLTDSQETQYF. CDR3 DNA sequence: TGTGCCAGCAGTTTATTAACAGACTCTCAAGAGACCCAGTACTTC.

This chain uses TRBV12-3 or TRBV12-4 with TRBJ1-5; TRBD1 matches at 7 bases. J gave up 4 bases and V 7 bases, and 7 bases lay outside the gene matches. The CDR3 is 14 amino acids. CDR3 DNA: TGTGCCAGCACCCTAGGGGGCAGTAATCAGCCCCAGCATTTT. It encodes CASTLGGSNQPQHF.

This clonotype has ten or more counts. The chain links TRBV19 to TRBJ2-1; D is unresolved. Trimming pared 5 bases from V and 4 bases from J, leaving 9 bases between. This CDR3 has 13 amino acids. In germline, CDR1 is LNHDA, CDR2 SQIVND (reference sequence). CDR3 sequence: CASSAQRYNEQFF. DNA of the CDR3: TGTGCCAGTAGTGCACAGCGATACAATGAGCAGTTCTTC.

The table lists this clonotype with many counts. The chain couples TRBV7-3 to TRBJ2-3, with D perhaps assigned TRBD1 or TRBD2 (6 bases each). V lost 2 bases and J lost 6, with 12 bases in between. Germline values: CDR1 SGHTA, CDR2 FQGTGA. There are 14 residues in the CDR3. The CDR3 sequence is CASSLGGGYDTQYF. The CDR3, as DNA: TGTGCCAGCAGCTTAGGAGGGGGATACGATACGCAGTATTTT.

This clonotype was observed a few times. The chain uses TRBV5-4 and TRBJ2-1; possibly TRBD1 or TRBD2 for D (8 bases each). There are 16 residues in the CDR3. V lost 4 bases and J 6 bases, leaving 20 bases between the germline ends. CDR1 and CDR2 (germline): SGHNT, YYREEE (reference sequence). As DNA, the CDR3 is TGTGCCAGCAGCCAGGGACAGGCGGCGGGAGGCAATGAGCAGTTCTTC. It encodes CASSQGQAAGGNEQFF.

This clonotype was recorded many times. This chain uses TRBV4-3 with TRBJ1-2, with D perhaps matching TRBD1 (5 bases). Germline CDR1 and CDR2: LGHNA and YSLEER. The CDR3 runs 15 residues. V gave up 1 base and J gave up 5 bases, with 14 bases separating them. DNA of the CDR3: TGCGCCAGCAGCCAAGTTCTAGGGCCAGGGTATGGCTACACCTTC. This sequence encodes CASSQVLGPGYGYTF.

This clonotype appeared many times. This CDR3 is CASSPRTSGAKDTQYF. As DNA, the CDR3 is TGTGCCAGCAGCCCGCGTACTAGCGGGGCTAAAGATACGCAGTATTTT. V usage is TRBV5-8 and J usage is TRBJ2-3; 10 bases match TRBD2. CDR3 length: 16 amino acids. Trimming removed 4 bases from V and 5 bases from J; junction bases left unmatched: 10. Looked up from germline, CDR1 is SGHTS and CDR2 is YDEGEE. Full variable domain (outside the CDR3, taken from reference TRBV5-8 and TRBJ2-3): EAGVTQSPTHLIKTRGQQATLRCSPISGHTSVYWYQQALGLGLQFLLWYDEGEERNRGNFPPRFSGRQFPNYSSELNVNALELEDSALYLCASSPRTSGAKDTQYFGPGTRLTVL.

This chain links TRBV6-6 with TRBJ1-5; D ambiguous. CDR3 length equals 16 residues. Germline V lookup: CDR1 MNHNY, CDR2 SVGAGI (reference sequence). V was pared by 6 bases and J by 2 bases, with 17 bases between. Written as DNA, the CDR3 is TGTGCCAGCAGACTAGTAGGGAAATGGGGCAATCAGCCCCAGCATTTT. Translating it yields CASRLVGKWGNQPQHF.